The 18 T cell receptor beta chains listed next were all sequenced from one sample in a study of OX40 agonist ivuxolimab in advanced cancers. Repertoires were generated with immunoSEQ multiplex PCR, while TCRdb's copy carries only in-frame clones and drops some. The data contain tens of thousands of clones, 86% of them singletons. The sample consisted of CD4+ or CD8+ T cells sorted from blood, taken in a trial of the OX40 agonist ivuxolimab. Source of these receptors: an adult with an advanced solid tumor such as melanoma, head and neck, liver or kidney cancer.

CDR3 sequence reads: CASSTLDSPGGPYEQYF. CDR3 DNA: TGTGCCAGCAGCACACTAGATTCACCAGGGGGCCCCTACGAGCAGTACTTC. This rearrangement joins TRBV21-1 to TRBJ2-7; TRBD1 is the table's D call and was not checked against the DNA. TRBV21-1 is assigned pseudogene status. CDR3 length equals 17 residues.

V gene TRBV2 combines with J gene TRBJ1-3; D is unresolved. This CDR3 is built from 14 residues. V shed 2 bases and J shed 8 bases, with 13 bases lying between them. CDR1 is SNHLY, CDR2 FYNNEI, per germline. As DNA, the CDR3 is TGTGCCAGCAGTGAACGACCCCCCGGGTACACCATATATTTT. This codes for CASSERPPGYTIYF.

V and J are TRBV25-1 and TRBJ2-7; D uncertain. The CDR3 contains 14 residues. CDR1 MGHDK and CDR2 SYGVNS come from the germline V gene. Trimming removed 5 bases at V and 3 bases at J, with 14 bases between. The CDR3 spells CASSPIGFYYEQYF. CDR3 in DNA: TGTGCCAGCAGTCCTATTGGATTCTACTACGAGCAGTACTTC.

V gene TRBV7-2 combines with J gene TRBJ2-7; D is unresolved. Trimming took 3 bases from V and 3 from J, leaving 12 bases between them. CDR3 length: 14 residues. CDR1 is SGHTA, CDR2 FQGNSA, per germline. Here the CDR3 DNA reads TGTGCCAGCAGCTTGTCCAACCCTAGCTACGAGCAGTACTTC. The encoded protein is CASSLSNPSYEQYF.

A few counts support this clone. This chain links TRBV5-1 with TRBJ1-2; a possible D gene is TRBD1 (6 bases). Trimming stripped 4 bases from V and 4 bases from J, with 8 bases between. CDR1 and CDR2 from the germline V gene are SGHRS and YFSETQ. The CDR3 is made up of 12 amino acids. The CDR3 protein is CASSRDTYGYTF. In nucleotides, the CDR3 is TGCGCCAGCAGCAGGGACACCTATGGCTACACCTTC.

The V call is TRBV5-4, the J call TRBJ2-1, with 7 nucleotides matching TRBD2. V was pared by 0 bases and J by 0 bases, with 0 bases of the junction left unmatched. Germline V gene lookup returns CDR1 SGHNT and CDR2 YYREEE (reference sequence). The CDR3 sequence is 15 residues long. The CDR3 sequence: CASSLGTSSYNEQFF. Written as DNA, the CDR3 is TGTGCCAGCAGCTTGGGGACTAGCTCCTACAATGAGCAGTTCTTC.

The chain is built from TRBV29-1 and TRBJ2-6; possibly TRBD2 for D (5 bases). The V gene lost 0 bases and the J gene lost 3 bases, with 9 bases spanning the gap. The CDR3 runs to 15 residues. Germline lookup yields CDR1 SQVTM and CDR2 ANQGSEA. Here the CDR3 reads CSVEDAAGGANVLTF. The CDR3 DNA follows: TGCAGCGTTGAAGACGCGGCGGGTGGGGCCAACGTCCTGACTTTC.

The gene calls are TRBV27 and TRBJ2-1, with 9 bases aligning to TRBD1. V shed 5 bases and J 9 bases; nucleotides not matched to a gene: 14. The CDR3 has 16 amino acids. Germline CDR1 MNHEY, CDR2 SMNVEV (reference sequence). Here the CDR3 DNA reads TGTGCCAGCAGTGACCTTCTAGGACAGGGGAGAATTGAGCAGTTCTTC. Protein product: CASSDLLGQGRIEQFF.

The chain combines TRBV9 with TRBJ1-5, with D possibly matching TRBD1 (6 bases). Per germline, CDR1 SGDLS and CDR2 YYNGEE. V was clipped by 4 bases and J by 4 bases, with 12 bases between them. The CDR3 spans 14 residues. CDR3 bases: TGTGCCAGCAGCCCGGGACACGGGAATCAGCCCCAGCATTTT. Its translation: CASSPGHGNQPQHF.

The chain has TRBV9 and TRBJ2-1, with 8 bases matching TRBD2. This CDR3 has 16 residues. CDR1 is SGDLS and CDR2 is YYNGEE in the germline V gene. V trimming: 7 bases; J trimming: 7 bases; junction bases outside the gene matches: 16. The CDR3 loop reads CASQRIAGTQRNEQFF. Here the CDR3 DNA reads TGTGCCAGCCAACGGATAGCGGGAACTCAGAGAAATGAGCAGTTCTTC. Complete variable domain (other parts from reference TRBV9 and TRBJ2-1): DSGVTQTPKHLITATGQRVTLRCSPRSGDLSVYWYQQSLDQGLQFLIQYYNGEERAKGNILERFSAQQFPDLHSELNLSSLELGDSALYFCASQRIAGTQRNEQFFGPGTRLTVL.

This sequence joins TRBV7-2 and TRBJ2-1; unclear D gene. V was pared by 2 bases and J by 10 bases, with 12 bases between. This CDR3 is built from 13 residues. From germline, CDR1 is SGHTA and CDR2 FQGNSA. In DNA, the CDR3 is TGTGCCAGCAGCTTACCCCCTCTCCACGAGCAGTTCTTC. This gives the protein CASSLPPLHEQFF.

J is TRBJ1-2 and V is TRBV25-1, with D hard to call. V was clipped by 1 base and J by 6 bases, with 21 bases between them. Germline assignment: CDR1 MGHDK and CDR2 SYGVNS. The CDR3 extends over 17 amino acids. As DNA, the CDR3 is TGTGCCAGCAGTGAATTTAGGAGGGTCGGGTCGGTTGATGGCTACACCTTC. Protein sequence: CASSEFRRVGSVDGYTF.

The chain carries TRBV4-2 and TRBJ2-3; D is unresolved. V was pared by 0 bases and J by 5 bases, with 0 bases between. CDR1 LGHNA and CDR2 YNFKEQ come from the germline V gene. The CDR3 sequence is 11 residues long. CDR3 sequence: CASSQEDTQYF. CDR3 DNA: TGTGCCAGCAGCCAAGAAGATACGCAGTATTTT.

The V gene is TRBV19, the J gene TRBJ1-1; 9 positions agree with TRBD1. The CDR3 contains 15 residues. The germline V gene encodes CDR1 LNHDA and CDR2 SQIVND (reference sequence). Germline trimming cut 8 bases from V and 2 bases from J; bases unmatched to any gene: 9. This CDR3 is CASGPTGQGNTEAFF. CDR3 DNA: TGTGCCAGTGGCCCCACGGGACAGGGTAACACTGAAGCTTTCTTT.

The chain carries TRBV5-6 and TRBJ2-7; D remains unclear. The germline CDR1 and CDR2 sequences are SGHDT and YYEEEE. V gave up 4 bases and J gave up 6 bases, with 8 bases separating them. The CDR3 length is 11 residues. CDR3 loop: CASSVSSEQYF. The CDR3 nucleotides are TGTGCCAGCAGCGTCAGTAGCGAGCAGTACTTC.

This rearrangement joins TRBV11-2 to TRBJ2-1; 10 bases map to TRBD2. With V trimmed by 0 bases and J by 7 bases, 6 bases remained unmatched. Germline CDR1 reads SGHAT; CDR2 reads FQNNGV. This CDR3 region has 16 residues. DNA for the CDR3: TGTGCCAGCAGCTTAGATCTAGCGGGAGTGTGGAATGAGCAGTTCTTC. This translates into CASSLDLAGVWNEQFF.

By share, this clone counts as medium-sized. The chain employs TRBV19 and TRBJ1-5; D remains ambiguous. The germline CDR1 and CDR2 sequences are LNHDA and SQIVND (reference sequence). There are 14 residues in the CDR3. Trimming stripped 3 bases from V and 6 bases from J, with 12 bases between. The CDR3 DNA reads as TGTGCCAGTAGTATTGGCCCCCAAGGTCAGCCCCAGCATTTT. It translates to CASSIGPQGQPQHF.

V gene TRBV30 combines with J gene TRBJ2-2, with D possibly matching TRBD2 (5 bases). The germline V gene has CDR1 GTSNPN and CDR2 SVGIG (reference sequence). V lost 5 bases to trimming and J lost 1 base, with 14 bases between them. The CDR3 is made up of 15 amino acids. This CDR3 reads CAWARGWRNTGELFF. CDR3 nucleotide sequence: TGTGCCTGGGCGAGAGGGTGGAGGAACACCGGGGAGCTGTTTTTT.